Listed here are 8 T cell receptor beta chains from one sample, sequenced in a study of blood T cell repertoires in COVID-19. The protocol was immunoSEQ multiplex PCR, while the TCRdb copy is restricted to in-frame clones and leaves out a portion. The sample consists of 86,000 or so clones, 82% of them appearing once. Sample: peripheral blood. These receptors were taken from a woman older than 75 with acute or convalescent COVID-19.

The chain carries TRBV5-1 and TRBJ2-5, with 13 bases matching TRBD2. J lost 4 bases, V lost 0 bases, and 9 bases had no gene match. There are 18 residues in the CDR3. In germline, CDR1 is SGHRS, CDR2 YFSETQ. The CDR3: CASSLATSGRGAGETQYF. Here the CDR3 DNA reads TGCGCCAGCAGCTTGGCCACTAGCGGGAGGGGGGCCGGAGAGACCCAGTACTTC.

This sequence joins TRBV7-9 and TRBJ2-7; D not resolved. Germline-derived CDR1 and CDR2 are SEHNR and FQNEAQ (reference sequence). The CDR3 is 16 amino acids. V was cut by 2 bases and J by 3 bases, with 17 bases left in between. The CDR3 loop is CASSLLRGSPNYEQYF. CDR3 DNA: TGTGCCAGCAGCTTATTACGAGGCTCACCGAACTACGAGCAGTACTTC.

The V and J genes are TRBV2 and TRBJ2-1; TRBD2 might be the D (5 bases). The CDR3 covers 14 residues. With 7 bases removed from V and 10 bases from J, the gap between germline ends came to 20 bases. Germline V gene data show CDR1 as SNHLY and CDR2 as FYNNEI. CDR3 DNA sequence: TGTGCCAGCAACTGGGCCCTCACTAGTTTGGAGCAGTTCTTC. Protein: CASNWALTSLEQFF.

In nucleotides, the CDR3 is TGTGCCAGCGCAATAGATCGGGTTGGCTACACCTTC. It encodes CASAIDRVGYTF. The V call is TRBV28, the J call TRBJ1-2, with D unclear. The V gene lost 8 bases and the J gene lost 7 bases, with 14 bases spanning the gap. The germline V gene has CDR1 MDHEN and CDR2 SYDVKM. CDR3 length equals 12 residues.

A single count supports this clone. The rearrangement joins TRBV9 to TRBJ2-2; possible D gene TRBD2, 6 bases. CDR3 length equals 15 residues. Per germline, CDR1 SGDLS and CDR2 YYNGEE. Trimming took off 5 bases at V and 1 base at J, with 12 bases between the two ends. The CDR3 DNA follows: TGTGCCAGCAGGGGCTACGGGGGGAACACCGGGGAGCTGTTTTTT. Translation gives CASRGYGGNTGELFF.

The chain joins TRBV4-2 to TRBJ1-5; D perhaps matches TRBD1 (6 bases). Trimming removed 3 bases from V and 5 bases from J, with 11 bases in between. CDR3 length: 14 residues. Looked up from germline, CDR1 is LGHNA and CDR2 is YNFKEQ. CDR3 DNA: TGTGCCAGCAGCCAGGCAGGGGTAGATCAGCCCCAGCATTTT. It translates to CASSQAGVDQPQHF.

This clone was detected once. Written as DNA, the CDR3 is TGTGCCACCAGTGACGGGACAGGGACTGGGGCCAACGTCCTGACTTTC. It is translated as CATSDGTGTGANVLTF. J is TRBJ2-6 and V is TRBV24-1, with 9 positions matching TRBD1. V was pared by 4 bases and J by 2 bases, with 2 bases of the junction left unmatched. Germline CDR1 is KGHDR and CDR2 is SFDVKD. The CDR3 spans 16 residues.

The chain uses TRBV5-6 and TRBJ2-3; perhaps TRBD1 as D (5 bases). CDR3 length: 14 residues. V lost 4 bases and J lost 2, with 11 bases in between. Germline V gene data show CDR1 as SGHDT and CDR2 as YYEEEE. The CDR3 protein is CASSIDRITDTQYF. The CDR3, as DNA: TGTGCCAGCAGCATAGACAGAATCACAGATACGCAGTATTTT.